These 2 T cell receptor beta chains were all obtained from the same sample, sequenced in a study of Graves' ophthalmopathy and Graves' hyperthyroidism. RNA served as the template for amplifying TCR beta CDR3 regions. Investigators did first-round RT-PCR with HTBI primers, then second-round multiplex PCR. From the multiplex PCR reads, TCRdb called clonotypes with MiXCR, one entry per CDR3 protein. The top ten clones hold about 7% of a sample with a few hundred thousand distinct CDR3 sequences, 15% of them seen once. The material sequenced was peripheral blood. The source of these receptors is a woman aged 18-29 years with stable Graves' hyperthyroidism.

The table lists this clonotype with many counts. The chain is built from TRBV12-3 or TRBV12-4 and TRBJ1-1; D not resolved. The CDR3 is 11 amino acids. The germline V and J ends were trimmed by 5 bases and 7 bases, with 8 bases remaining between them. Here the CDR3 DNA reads TGTGCCAGCAGTAGGAAGCGTGAAGCTTTCTTT. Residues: CASSRKREAFF.

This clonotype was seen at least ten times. The CDR3 DNA sequence: TGTGCCAGCAGTTCAGGACAGGGGAGGGTGGCCACTGAAGCTTTCTTT. Translating gives CASSSGQGRVATEAFF. V usage is TRBV27 and J usage is TRBJ1-1, with 9 bases that match TRBD1. CDR3 size: 16 residues. V trimming: 4 bases; J trimming: 4 bases; junction bases outside the gene matches: 10. Per germline, CDR1 MNHEY and CDR2 SMNVEV (reference sequence).